This is a list of T cell receptor beta chains from one sample in a study of cytomegalovirus exposure and HLA in healthy donors. TCRdb keeps only in-frame clones here, not all; method: immunoSEQ multiplex PCR. This table has roughly 220,000 clones, more than 60% appearing once. What was sequenced was PBMCs. These receptor sequences come from a woman aged 25 to 45 in good health and CMV-seronegative. Each CDR3 is given without its conserved first and last residue.

cdr3_length v_call cdr3_aa
10 TRBV30 AWSVSNTEAF
10 TRBV6-5 ASYNPVHGQF
9 TRBV2 ASRSGYEQY
13 TRBV4-1 ASSQDHSGYKHQH
12 TRBV6-5 ASSSPEGGNTIY
12 TRBV29-1 SVSKAGERETQY
11 TRBV27 ASSLRQWTGYT
14 TRBV19 ASSLLTSGTKETQY
14 TRBV5-1 ASSLVLEGANTEAF
13 TRBV21-1 ASSKQGSTNEKLF
14 TRBV5-1 ASSLEWQGAWETQY
12 TRBV11-2 ASSLDSGYTEAF
13 TRBV11-1 ASSLLRGTYNEQF
12 TRBV18 ASSPYMGRTEAF
14 TRBV5-6 ASSLDGGQNNQPQH
17 TRBV13 ASSDNPLEGGGANYGYT
10 TRBV5-1 ASSPDGPEAF
11 TRBV30 AWTSGRGNEQF
13 TRBV5-1 ASSPGHTLTDTQY
9 TRBV11-2 ASSPLYEQY
11 TRBV30 AWSEGAGETQY
14 TRBV5-1 ASRPILGGNTDTQY
14 TRBV7-8 ASGLAGGGGTGELF
13 TRBV4-3 ASSQVDLASYEQF
17 TRBV7-8 ASSLVETSGRVFGWEQF
10 TRBV23-1 ASVSREIEAF
13 TRBV5-6 ASSFSPGRDYEQY
10 TRBV5-1 ASSGSSYEQY
13 TRBV7-9 ASSLGTSGWDTQY
15 TRBV5-5 ASSLGRSFLAFDEQF
16 TRBV5-5 ASSQGPTSGGAADTQY
12 TRBV10-1 ASRAGTGNGELF
12 TRBV7-6 ASSLVGTGGEQY
12 TRBV7-8 ASSLILGPYEQY
12 TRBV6-1 ASSPERTNEKLF
11 TRBV28 ASSRPTGSEAF
11 TRBV5-6 ASSLTGNQPQH
12 TRBV7-6 ASSLQANGGELF
15 TRBV30 VWRAGQLASYNSPLH